These 27 T cell receptor beta chains came from one sample sequenced in a study of technical replicates of blood from four donors. Produced via immunoSEQ multiplex PCR; TCRdb's table is partial and in-frame only. The sample has tens of thousands of clones, approximately 97% seen once. The sample was T cells isolated from PBMCs. The receptors originated from a human donor in good health.

In this sample, this clone turned up once. V gene TRBV7-9 combines with J gene TRBJ2-7, with D possibly TRBD1 on 6 matching bases. Germline V gene sequence: CDR1 SEHNR, CDR2 FQNEAQ (reference sequence). V dropped 5 bases and J dropped 2 bases, with 13 bases sitting between them. The CDR3 consists of 14 residues. The CDR3 region has the DNA TGTGCCAGCAGCATCGGACAGAGGCCCTACGAGCAGTACTTC. It yields the protein CASSIGQRPYEQYF.

This chain joins TRBV10-1 and TRBJ2-5; TRBD2 matches at 8 bases. Trimming took 9 bases from V and 0 from J; bases not matched to a gene: 9. Germline V CDR1 and CDR2: WNHNN, SYGVQD (reference sequence). The length of the CDR3 is 15 residues. The CDR3 region has the DNA TGCGCCAGAGGTACTAGCGGTTCTAACCAAGAGACCCAGTACTTC. It specifies CARGTSGSNQETQYF.

This chain connects TRBV6-5 to TRBJ2-1, with D perhaps matching TRBD1 (6 bases). CDR1 MNHEY and CDR2 SVGAGI come from the germline V gene. The ends were cut back, 5 bases at V and 2 bases at J, with 13 bases in the middle. The CDR3 has 15 amino acids. Here the CDR3 reads CASSTKTGTYNEQFF. DNA of the CDR3: TGTGCCAGCAGTACCAAGACAGGAACCTACAATGAGCAGTTCTTC.

The chain employs TRBV6-1 and TRBJ2-7; TRBD1 agrees at 7 bases. After removal of 10 bases from V and 10 bases from J, the junction contained 10 bases not matched to a gene. Germline V CDR1 and CDR2: MNHNS, SASEGT. The CDR3 sequence is 11 residues long. The CDR3: CATWDSILQYF. The CDR3 coding sequence is TGTGCCACGTGGGACAGTATTCTACAGTACTTC.

This clone was detected once. The rearrangement joins TRBV12-5 to TRBJ2-5; D might be TRBD1 (5 bases). The CDR3 has 16 amino acids. V shed 2 bases and J shed 4 bases, with 17 bases lying between them. Germline V lookup: CDR1 LGHNT, CDR2 FRNRAP. CDR3 in DNA: TGTGCTAGTGGTTTGCAACAGGCCGCCTGGGGAGAGACCCAGTACTTC. Amino acid sequence: CASGLQQAAWGETQYF. Combining the CDR3 with reference TRBV12-5 and TRBJ2-5 gives the whole variable domain DARVTQTPRHKVTEMGQEVTMRCQPILGHNTVFWYRQTMMQGLELLAYFRNRAPLDDSGMPKDRFSAEMPDATLATLKIQPSEPRDSAVYFCASGLQQAAWGETQYFGPGTRLLVL.

This rearrangement joins TRBV11-3 to TRBJ2-5, with D tentatively TRBD1 (5 bases). Looked up from germline, CDR1 is SGHNT and CDR2 is YENEEA. Deletions cut 4 bases from V and 1 base from J, with 10 bases between. The CDR3 has 14 amino acids. Here the CDR3 DNA reads TGTGCCAGCAGCTACCAGGGTGCCCAAGAGACCCAGTACTTC. Translation: CASSYQGAQETQYF. Based on the CDR3 plus reference TRBV11-3 and TRBJ2-5, the full variable domain is EAGVVQSPRYKIIEKKQPVAFWCNPISGHNTLYWYLQNLGQGPELLIRYENEEAVDDSQLPKDRFSAERLKGVDSTLKIQPAELGDSAVYLCASSYQGAQETQYFGPGTRLLVL.

J is TRBJ2-7 and V is TRBV10-3; D not resolved. The germline CDR1 and CDR2 sequences are ENHRY and SYGVKD. The V gene lost 4 bases and the J gene lost 3 bases, with 19 bases spanning the gap. The CDR3 extends over 16 amino acids. CDR3 in DNA: TGTGCCATCAGTGCAGCATTGTTTATCCGGAGCTACGAGCAGTACTTC. Protein product: CAISAALFIRSYEQYF.

The rearrangement joins TRBV6-6 to TRBJ2-5, with D uncertain. CDR1 MNHNY and CDR2 SVGAGI come from the germline V gene (reference sequence). V lost 6 bases and J lost 5, with 13 bases in between. The CDR3 covers 13 residues. Here the CDR3 reads CASSVSVLETQYF. CDR3 in DNA: TGTGCCAGCAGCGTATCAGTGTTGGAGACCCAGTACTTC.

This clone was detected once. This sequence joins TRBV9 and TRBJ2-1; TRBD2 matches 9 bases. With 2 bases clipped from V and 1 base from J, the junction kept 7 bases outside the gene matches. The CDR3 contains 17 residues. CDR1 SGDLS and CDR2 YYNGEE come from the germline V gene. The CDR3 protein is CASSVGAGGPSYNEQFF. The DNA of the CDR3 is TGTGCCAGCAGCGTCGGAGCGGGGGGCCCATCCTACAATGAGCAGTTCTTC.

This rearrangement joins TRBV6-6 to TRBJ2-3; the D is unclear. The length of the CDR3 is 14 residues. Between the trimmed V and J ends, which lost 5 bases and 1 base, there was a span of 10 bases. Per germline, CDR1 MNHNY and CDR2 SVGAGI (reference sequence). CDR3 amino acids: CASSDTVGTDTQYF. DNA for the CDR3: TGTGCCAGCAGTGATACTGTGGGCACAGATACGCAGTATTTT.

The J gene is TRBJ2-1, the V gene TRBV11-3; a weak D match, TRBD1 (7 bases). The CDR3 covers 16 residues. With 5 bases removed from V and 7 bases from J, the gap between germline ends came to 21 bases. Germline V gives CDR1 SGHNT, CDR2 YENEEA. CDR3 sequence reads: CASSLGGVQGWNEQFF. Here the CDR3 DNA reads TGTGCCAGCAGCCTGGGCGGGGTACAGGGGTGGAATGAGCAGTTCTTC.

The rearrangement joins TRBV9 to TRBJ2-1; 7 bases align to TRBD1. This CDR3 is 14 amino acids long. Germline lookup yields CDR1 SGDLS and CDR2 YYNGEE. The junction had 9 bases not matched to a gene; V was cut back by 3 bases and J by 9 bases. CDR3 sequence reads: CASSATPGGSEQFF. The CDR3 coding sequence is TGTGCCAGCAGCGCTACCCCAGGGGGAAGTGAGCAGTTCTTC.

The chain has TRBV6-4 and TRBJ2-7; 9 bases line up with TRBD2. The length of the CDR3 is 15 residues. With V trimmed by 2 bases and J by 2 bases, 4 bases remained unmatched. The V gene's germline CDR1 is MRHNA and CDR2 SNTAGT. The CDR3: CASSDGAGGPYEQYF. In DNA form, the CDR3 reads TGTGCCAGCAGTGACGGAGCGGGAGGTCCCTACGAGCAGTACTTC.

The chain couples TRBV4-1 to TRBJ2-1; 10 nucleotides agree with TRBD2. The CDR3 totals 17 residues. Germline CDR1 is MGHRA and CDR2 is YSYEKL. The ends lost 0 bases at V and 3 bases at J; junction bases unmatched: 5. In nucleotides, the CDR3 is TGCGCCAGCAGCCAAGATCCAGGGACTAGCGTCTACAATGAGCAGTTCTTC. It yields the protein CASSQDPGTSVYNEQFF.

The chain couples TRBV7-9 to TRBJ1-2, with D maybe TRBD1 (5 bases). Germline lookup yields CDR1 SEHNR and CDR2 FQNEAQ (reference sequence). The CDR3 contains 15 residues. V shed 4 bases and J shed 4 bases, with 16 bases lying between them. CDR3 amino acids: CASSSVLVQGYGYTF. The CDR3 DNA sequence: TGTGCCAGCAGCTCCGTGTTGGTGCAGGGCTATGGCTACACCTTC.

This chain links TRBV6-1 with TRBJ2-3, with TRBD1 matching 9 bases. The CDR3 runs to 13 residues. V lost 6 bases to trimming and J lost 3 bases; unmatched junction nucleotides: 1. Germline V gene data show CDR1 as MNHNS and CDR2 as SASEGT. This chain's CDR3 is CASSGQGTDTQYF. In DNA, the CDR3 is TGTGCCAGCAGCGGACAGGGGACAGATACGCAGTATTTT.

This sequence joins TRBV20-1 and TRBJ1-1; D remains ambiguous. The CDR3 is 11 residues long. In germline, CDR1 is DFQATT, CDR2 SNEGSKA (reference sequence). Trimming took off 5 bases at V and 6 bases at J, with 10 bases between the two ends. The CDR3 spells CSAPDTSEAFF. The CDR3 bases are TGCAGTGCTCCCGACACCTCTGAAGCTTTCTTT.

J is TRBJ1-6 and V is TRBV12-5; D ambiguous. CDR1 is LGHNT and CDR2 is FRNRAP in the germline V gene. Deletions cut 6 bases from V and 7 bases from J, with 13 bases between. The length of the CDR3 is 14 residues. CDR3 region: CASGEPYVNSPLHF. The CDR3 DNA is TGTGCTAGTGGAGAGCCCTACGTGAATTCACCCCTCCACTTT.

The rearrangement joins TRBV27 to TRBJ2-3; maybe TRBD1 (5 bases). V lost 3 bases, J lost 2 bases, and 12 bases lay in between. The germline CDR1 and CDR2 sequences are MNHEY and SMNVEV (reference sequence). The length of the CDR3 is 15 residues. CDR3 bases: TGTGCCAGCAGTTTCGCAGGGCCGAACACAGATACGCAGTATTTT. Translated: CASSFAGPNTDTQYF.

The chain joins TRBV6-5 to TRBJ2-2, with a weak D call TRBD2 (5 bases). Germline V lookup: CDR1 MNHEY, CDR2 SVGAGI. The V end was cut by 5 bases, the J end by 6 bases, with 16 bases between. CDR3 length: 15 amino acids. In DNA, the CDR3 is TGTGCCAGCAGTCCGGTCTCCGGGGTAGCCGGGGAGCTGTTTTTT. It yields the protein CASSPVSGVAGELFF.

V usage is TRBV2 and J usage is TRBJ2-2, with D perhaps matching TRBD2 (5 bases). CDR3 length equals 12 residues. V was shortened by 9 bases and J by 5 bases, with 10 bases between the two germline ends. Germline assignment: CDR1 SNHLY and CDR2 FYNNEI. CDR3 in amino acids: CASLEGTGELFF. The CDR3 nucleotides are TGTGCCAGTTTAGAGGGAACCGGGGAGCTGTTTTTT.

The chain joins TRBV4-1 to TRBJ1-5; D may be TRBD1 (5 bases). V was clipped by 5 bases and J by 2 bases, with 16 bases between them. Germline loops: CDR1 MGHRA, CDR2 YSYEKL. The CDR3 sequence is 16 residues long. CDR3: CASSWRDRLGNQPQHF. The CDR3 DNA reads TGCGCCAGCAGCTGGCGGGACCGATTGGGCAATCAGCCCCAGCATTTT.

The V call is TRBV5-4, the J call TRBJ1-3, with 10 bases that match TRBD1. There are 18 residues in the CDR3. CDR1 and CDR2 (germline): SGHNT, YYREEE (reference sequence). Losses at the gene ends were 4 bases for V and 0 bases for J; bases not matched to a gene: 10. CDR3: CASSHRGTGAFSGNTIYF. The CDR3 DNA follows: TGTGCCAGCAGCCACCGCGGGACAGGGGCCTTCTCTGGAAACACCATATATTTT.

V usage is TRBV27 and J usage is TRBJ2-7; 12 bases match TRBD2. Germline V CDR1 and CDR2: MNHEY, SMNVEV (reference sequence). The CDR3 spans 16 residues. V gave up 6 bases and J gave up 2 bases; unmatched junction bases: 8. CDR3 nucleotide sequence: TGTGCCAGCAGGAAATACTCTAGCGGGAGGGCCTACGAGCAGTACTTC. Encoded protein: CASRKYSSGRAYEQYF.

The chain has TRBV18 and TRBJ1-2; tentative D call: TRBD1 (6 bases). Between the trimmed V and J ends, which lost 5 bases and 0 bases, there was a span of 10 bases. From germline, CDR1 is KGHSH and CDR2 LQKENI. This CDR3 is built from 14 residues. For the CDR3, the DNA is TGTGCCAGCTCAGAGGGGACATCTAACTATGGCTACACCTTC. This translates into CASSEGTSNYGYTF.

The chain links TRBV4-1 to TRBJ1-5; 8 nucleotides match TRBD1. The CDR3 consists of 18 residues. The germline V gene has CDR1 MGHRA and CDR2 YSYEKL. V lost 5 bases and J lost 5; bases outside the gene matches: 17. Here the CDR3 reads CASSNQIPQQGDDQPQHF. The CDR3 DNA follows: TGCGCCAGCAGCAACCAGATCCCTCAACAGGGGGACGATCAGCCCCAGCATTTT.

The rearrangement links TRBV12-5 to TRBJ1-5; D remains ambiguous. The CDR3 loop spans 16 amino acids. Germline lookup yields CDR1 LGHNT and CDR2 FRNRAP. V shed 0 bases and J shed 1 base, with 10 bases lying between them. The chain's CDR3 is CASGLVLYASNQPQHF. Here the CDR3 DNA reads TGTGCTAGTGGTTTGGTACTTTACGCAAGCAATCAGCCCCAGCATTTT.